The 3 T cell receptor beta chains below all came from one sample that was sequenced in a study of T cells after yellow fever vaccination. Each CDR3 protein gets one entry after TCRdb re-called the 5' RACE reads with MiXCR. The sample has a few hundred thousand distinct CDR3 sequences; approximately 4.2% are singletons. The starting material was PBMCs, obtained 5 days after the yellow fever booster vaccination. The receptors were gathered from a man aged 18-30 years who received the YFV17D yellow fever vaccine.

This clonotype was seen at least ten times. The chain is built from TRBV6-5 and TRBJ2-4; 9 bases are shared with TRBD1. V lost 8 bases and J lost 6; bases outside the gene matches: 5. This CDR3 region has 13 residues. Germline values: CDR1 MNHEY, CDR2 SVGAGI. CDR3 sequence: CASGGTGINIQYF. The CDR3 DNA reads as TGTGCCAGCGGGGGGACAGGGATAAACATTCAGTACTTC.

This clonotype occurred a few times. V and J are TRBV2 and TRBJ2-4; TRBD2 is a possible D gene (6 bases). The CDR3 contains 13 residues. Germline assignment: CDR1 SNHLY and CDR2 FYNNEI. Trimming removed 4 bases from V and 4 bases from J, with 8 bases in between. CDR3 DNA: TGTGCCAGCAGTGGTCGGGGGAAAAACATTCAGTACTTC. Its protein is CASSGRGKNIQYF.

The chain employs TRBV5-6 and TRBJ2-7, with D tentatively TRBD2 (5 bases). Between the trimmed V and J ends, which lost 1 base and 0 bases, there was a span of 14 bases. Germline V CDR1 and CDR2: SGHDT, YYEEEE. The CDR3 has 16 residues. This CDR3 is CASSLYNAGPSYEQYF. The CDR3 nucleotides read TGTGCCAGCAGCTTGTACAACGCGGGTCCCTCCTACGAGCAGTACTTC.